This entry features one T cell receptor (beta chain) sequence. This entry belongs to a study of T cell changes during pregnancy in multiple sclerosis. The protocol was immunoSEQ multiplex PCR, while the TCRdb copy is restricted to in-frame clones and leaves out a portion. The repertoire holds 75,000 to 95,000 clones, with around 92% as singletons. The germline V gene has CDR1 WNHNN and CDR2 SYGVQD (reference sequence). Trimming shortened V by 6 bases and J by 1 base, and 9 bases separated the two germline ends. The CDR3 runs 13 residues. Specimen: peripheral blood, collected after pregnancy. The chain recombines TRBV10-1 with TRBJ1-1; D is unclear. The receptor comes from a female donor with multiple sclerosis, enrolled in a pregnancy study. The DNA of the CDR3 is TGCGCCAGCAGGAACAGCCAGAACACTGAAGCTTTCTTT. Translation gives CASRNSQNTEAFF.